These 3 T cell receptor beta chains were sequenced from one sample in a study of regulatory T cells in long-lasting Graves disease. Both iRepertoire HTBI primers and Arm-PCR of CDR3 regions were used to build the TCR beta libraries. TCRdb passed the multiplex PCR reads through MiXCR, listing each CDR3 protein once. Altogether 680,000 or so distinct CDR3 sequences are present, around 17% being singletons, with the ten largest covering more than 15%. Time point reported: newly diagnosed GD, antithyroid drugs for less than 3 months. The TCR library was prepared using RNA isolated from PBMCs. The same data also contributed to another study, on T cells in Graves' hyperthyroidism and ophthalmopathy.

The sample was peripheral blood mononuclear cells (PBMCs), taken at new diagnosis, from a patient treated with antithyroid drugs. The receptor set was obtained from a woman aged 25 to 39 with Graves disease.

This clonotype occurred many times. V gene TRBV6-1 combines with J gene TRBJ1-1; no reliable D call. The CDR3 contains 16 residues. CDR1 is MNHNS and CDR2 is SASEGT in the germline V gene. V was cut by 8 bases and J by 2 bases, with 21 bases left in between. This CDR3 is CASPRPGRGANTEAFF. The CDR3 DNA reads as TGTGCCAGCCCACGACCCGGACGGGGAGCTAACACTGAAGCTTTCTTT.

The DNA for the CDR3 is TGTGCCACCACCAGCGGGGGCACAGATACGCAGTATTTT. It specifies CATTSGGTDTQYF. The V gene is TRBV15, the J gene TRBJ2-3, with 7 bases fitting TRBD2. The CDR3 extends over 13 amino acids. V lost 7 bases, J lost 1 base, and 2 bases stayed unmatched. Germline CDR1 and CDR2: LNHNV and YYDKDF (reference sequence).

This clonotype was seen repeatedly, ten times or more. The rearrangement uses TRBV7-9 and TRBJ2-3; no reliable D call. Germline V gene sequence: CDR1 SEHNR, CDR2 FQNEAQ (reference sequence). V was shortened by 2 bases and J by 6 bases, with 6 bases between the two germline ends. The CDR3 loop spans 12 amino acids. This CDR3 is CASSLSQDTQYF. CDR3 sequence (DNA): TGTGCCAGCAGCTTATCCCAGGATACGCAGTATTTT.